These 21 T cell receptor beta chains came from one sample sequenced in a study of cytomegalovirus exposure and HLA in healthy donors. Use of 60 Vbeta and 13 Jbeta primers characterized the PCR. The table came from immunoSEQ multiplex PCR; TCRdb's copy has only in-frame clones and leaves some out. The sample records 97,000 or so clones, roughly 60% being singletons. The sample comprised PBMCs. The receptor source for this set is a human donor in good health.

This clone was observed a few times. The chain couples TRBV15 to TRBJ2-7; TRBD2 matches at 10 bases. CDR1 and CDR2 from the germline V gene are LNHNV and YYDKDF (reference sequence). V was clipped by 1 base and J by 3 bases; unmatched bases: 9. This CDR3 region has 17 residues. The CDR3 reads CATSRGVTSGPYYEQYF. As DNA, the CDR3 is TGTGCCACCAGCAGAGGGGTGACTAGCGGGCCATACTACGAGCAGTACTTC.

The rearrangement uses TRBV2 and TRBJ2-3; no reliable D call. V was clipped by 6 bases and J by 3 bases, with 13 bases between them. The germline V gene encodes CDR1 SNHLY and CDR2 FYNNEI. The CDR3 spans 14 residues. The CDR3 bases are TGTGCCAGCAGCCCCTGGAGTTCTACAGATACGCAGTATTTT. Residues: CASSPWSSTDTQYF.

The chain carries TRBV11-2 and TRBJ2-5; 7 bases are shared with TRBD1. CDR1 SGHAT and CDR2 FQNNGV come from the germline V gene. There are 15 residues in the CDR3. J was trimmed by 5 bases and V by 5 bases; bases with no gene match: 11. CDR3: CASSPDRAPWETQYF. CDR3 DNA sequence: TGTGCCAGCAGCCCCGACAGGGCCCCGTGGGAGACCCAGTACTTC.

In this sample, this clone turned up a few times. The rearrangement joins TRBV7-6 to TRBJ1-4; D call uncertain. CDR1 and CDR2 (germline): SGHVS, FNYEAQ. V lost 2 bases and J lost 0, with 7 bases in between. This CDR3 has 15 amino acids. The CDR3 protein is CASSLSLATNEKLFF. Written as DNA, the CDR3 is TGTGCCAGCAGCTTATCCCTAGCAACTAATGAAAAACTGTTTTTT.

The chain links TRBV10-2 to TRBJ1-5, with D possibly TRBD1 on 6 matching bases. Germline V CDR1 and CDR2: WSHSY, SAAADI. Between the trimmed V and J ends, which lost 2 bases and 6 bases, there was a span of 14 bases. CDR3 length: 15 residues. The CDR3 sequence is CASSEQGLGTQPQHF. The CDR3 DNA is TGCGCCAGCAGTGAGCAGGGGCTGGGCACTCAGCCCCAGCATTTT.

The chain links TRBV27 to TRBJ2-2; D is perhaps TRBD1 (6 bases). CDR1 and CDR2 (germline): MNHEY, SMNVEV (reference sequence). This CDR3 comprises 15 residues. Trimming took 2 bases from V and 7 from J, leaving 14 bases between them. In DNA form, the CDR3 reads TGTGCCAGCAGTTTAAGACAGGATCTTGGCGGGGAGCTGTTTTTT. It is translated as CASSLRQDLGGELFF.

This chain links TRBV5-1 with TRBJ1-2; 10 bases agree with TRBD1. This CDR3 has 15 amino acids. Germline assignment: CDR1 SGHRS and CDR2 YFSETQ. After removal of 0 bases from V and 3 bases from J, the junction contained 2 bases not matched to a gene. CDR3 protein: CASSLEGQGYYGYTF. CDR3 sequence (DNA): TGCGCCAGCAGCTTGGAGGGACAGGGGTACTATGGCTACACCTTC.

V is TRBV14 and J is TRBJ2-5, with D perhaps TRBD2 (6 bases). CDR1 SGHDN and CDR2 FVKESK come from the germline V gene. The CDR3 runs 16 residues. Trimming removed 1 base from V and 2 bases from J, with 14 bases in between. CDR3 in DNA: TGTGCCAGCAGCCAAGGTGGTAGCGGCCCTCAAGAGACCCAGTACTTC. It codes for CASSQGGSGPQETQYF.

This chain uses TRBV28 with TRBJ2-7; TRBD2 aligns across 7 bases. Germline loops: CDR1 MDHEN, CDR2 SYDVKM. This CDR3 spans 15 amino acids. V lost 4 bases, J lost 5 bases, and 11 bases stayed unmatched. CDR3 loop: CASSSTSTREDEQYF. CDR3 bases: TGTGCCAGCAGTTCCACTTCCACCCGGGAGGACGAGCAGTACTTC.

The V gene is TRBV7-6, the J gene TRBJ2-7; D is possibly TRBD2 (5 bases). The CDR3 consists of 15 residues. Germline CDR1 SGHVS, CDR2 FNYEAQ. The V end lost 1 base, the J end lost 0 bases, and 10 bases lay between the germline ends. This chain's CDR3 is CASSLGTEFSYEQYF. As DNA, the CDR3 is TGTGCCAGCAGCTTAGGGACTGAATTCTCCTACGAGCAGTACTTC.

This clone was observed a few times. This CDR3 is also generated by other DNA sequences in the sample. The chain uses TRBV14 and TRBJ1-1, with no clear D. The CDR3 totals 13 residues. The germline V gene encodes CDR1 SGHDN and CDR2 FVKESK. V gave up 1 base and J gave up 4 bases, with 7 bases separating them. This CDR3 reads CASSQGLPTEAFF. CDR3 DNA: TGTGCCAGCAGCCAAGGGCTTCCCACTGAAGCTTTCTTT.

The chain links TRBV11-2 to TRBJ2-7; TRBD2 aligns across 14 bases. The CDR3 extends over 16 amino acids. V was clipped by 5 bases and J by 5 bases; unmatched bases: 8. Germline V gene sequence: CDR1 SGHAT, CDR2 FQNNGV. CDR3 loop: CASSARLAGGRNEQYF. For the CDR3, the DNA is TGTGCCAGCAGCGCCAGACTAGCGGGAGGGCGAAACGAGCAGTACTTC.

This clone has only a few counts. V is TRBV11-1 and J is TRBJ2-7; TRBD2 matches 8 bases. Germline V lookup: CDR1 SGHAT, CDR2 FQDESV (reference sequence). V trimming: 4 bases; J trimming: 1 base; junction bases outside the gene matches: 9. CDR3 length: 16 amino acids. This CDR3 is CASSSTAGVRSYEQYF. The DNA of the CDR3 is TGTGCCAGCAGCTCAACAGCGGGAGTTAGGTCCTACGAGCAGTACTTC.

This rearrangement joins TRBV9 to TRBJ2-5, with 10 nucleotides matching TRBD2. The DNA end lines up better with TRBJ2-7; the J call may be wrong. The CDR3 spans 14 residues. Germline-derived CDR1 and CDR2 are SGDLS and YYNGEE. This CDR3 reads CASSVGLAGYEQYF. The CDR3 bases are TGTGCCAGCAGCGTAGGACTAGCGGGTTACGAGCAGTACTTC.

The rearrangement joins TRBV6-1 to TRBJ1-5; 7 nucleotides align to TRBD1. J was trimmed by 1 base and V by 5 bases; bases with no gene match: 2. Germline CDR1 MNHNS, CDR2 SASEGT. This CDR3 contains 14 residues. The DNA for the CDR3 is TGTGCCAGCAGTAAACAGGGGAGCAATCAGCCCCAGCATTTT. Amino acid sequence: CASSKQGSNQPQHF.

The chain has TRBV5-1 and TRBJ2-3; 16 nucleotides align to TRBD2. This CDR3 comprises 17 residues. Germline trimming cut 7 bases from V and 6 bases from J; bases unmatched to any gene: 11. From germline, CDR1 is SGHRS and CDR2 YFSETQ. CDR3 in DNA: TGCGCCAGCGCAGGGACTAGCGGGAGGGCCCCGCCTGATACGCAGTATTTT. It codes for CASAGTSGRAPPDTQYF.

This clone was counted a single time. Additional DNA sequences in this sample encode the identical CDR3. The V call is TRBV18, the J call TRBJ2-7; weak D call: TRBD1 (5 bases). The CDR3 consists of 13 residues. The germline CDR1 and CDR2 sequences are KGHSH and LQKENI. V was cut by 2 bases and J by 4 bases, with 9 bases left in between. For the CDR3, the DNA is TGTGCCAGCTCACCAGGGGCAAATTACGAGCAGTACTTC. As protein: CASSPGANYEQYF.

The genes are TRBV9 and TRBJ2-7; 8 positions match TRBD1. Per the germline V gene, CDR1 is SGDLS and CDR2 is YYNGEE. CDR3 length: 16 amino acids. V lost 4 bases and J lost 1; bases outside the gene matches: 10. CDR3: CASSTRTGTASYEQYF. CDR3 nucleotides: TGTGCCAGCAGCACTAGGACAGGGACGGCGTCCTACGAGCAGTACTTC.

V gene TRBV28 combines with J gene TRBJ1-1; TRBD1 agrees at 7 bases. V lost 3 bases, J lost 1 base, and 5 bases stayed unmatched. The CDR3 loop spans 15 amino acids. Germline loops: CDR1 MDHEN, CDR2 SYDVKM. Here the CDR3 DNA reads TGTGCCAGCAGTTTCTCCGGGACAGCGAACACTGAAGCTTTCTTT. It encodes CASSFSGTANTEAFF.

This clone was counted between two and nine times. The chain uses TRBV2 and TRBJ2-3, with 12 bases fitting TRBD2. The CDR3 contains 14 residues. The junction had 5 bases not matched to a gene; V was cut back by 4 bases and J by 9 bases. The V gene's germline CDR1 is SNHLY and CDR2 FYNNEI. The CDR3 nucleotides read TGTGCCAGCAGTGCTAGCGGGAGGGGTGGGACGCAGTATTTT. Protein: CASSASGRGGTQYF. The complete variable domain, with remaining parts taken from reference TRBV2 and TRBJ2-3, reads EPEVTQTPSHQVTQMGQEVILRCVPISNHLYFYWYRQILGQKVEFLVSFYNNEISEKSEIFDDQFSVERPDGSNFTLKIRSTKLEDSAMYFCASSASGRGGTQYFGPGTRLTVL.

This clone showed up just a few times. DNA of the CDR3: TGTGCCAGCAGCTCTAGCGGGTGGGGCTCTGGAAACACCATATATTTT. It specifies CASSSSGWGSGNTIYF. The chain employs TRBV7-6 and TRBJ1-3; D gene uncertain. CDR1 and CDR2 (germline): SGHVS, FNYEAQ. V was pared by 4 bases and J by 0 bases, with 13 bases between. The CDR3 is 16 amino acids.